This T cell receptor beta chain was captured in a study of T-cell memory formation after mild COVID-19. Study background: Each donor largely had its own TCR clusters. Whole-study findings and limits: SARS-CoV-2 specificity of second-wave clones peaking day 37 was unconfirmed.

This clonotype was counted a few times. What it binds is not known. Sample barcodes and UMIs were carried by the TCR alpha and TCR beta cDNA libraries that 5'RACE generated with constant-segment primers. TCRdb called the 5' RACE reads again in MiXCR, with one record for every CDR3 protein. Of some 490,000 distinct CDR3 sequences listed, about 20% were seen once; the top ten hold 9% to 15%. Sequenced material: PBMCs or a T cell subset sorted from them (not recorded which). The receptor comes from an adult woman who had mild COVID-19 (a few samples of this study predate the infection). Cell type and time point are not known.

The CDR3 DNA follows: TGCAGCGCTCTTCGGGCCTACGAGCAGTACTTC. Amino acids: CSALRAYEQYF. This rearrangement joins TRBV29-1 to TRBJ2-7; the D is unclear. Trimming took 7 bases from V and 2 from J, leaving 9 bases between them. The germline CDR1 and CDR2 sequences are SQVTM and ANQGSEA. There are 11 residues in the CDR3.